Reported below is one T cell receptor beta chain. In the same sample, other DNA sequences code for this CDR3. The data are from a study of cytomegalovirus exposure and HLA in healthy donors. Trimming took 0 bases from V and 0 from J, leaving 8 bases between them. The CDR3 length is 15 residues. Looked up from germline, CDR1 is SEHNR and CDR2 is FQNEAQ (reference sequence). Both 60 Vbeta primers and 13 Jbeta primers went into the PCR. Produced via immunoSEQ multiplex PCR; TCRdb's table is partial and in-frame only. The sample contains about 160,000 clones, around 80% of which appear only once. The rearrangement links TRBV7-9 to TRBJ1-1, with D perhaps matching TRBD1 (5 bases). This TCR came from a male donor in good health and CMV-seropositive. Sequenced sample: PBMCs. The CDR3 bases are TGTGCCAGCAGCTTAGCTCAGGGCATGAACACTGAAGCTTTCTTT. Residues: CASSLAQGMNTEAFF.